Below are 5 T cell receptor beta chains sequenced from a single sample in a study of regulatory T cells in long-lasting Graves disease. HTBI primers from iRepertoire and Arm-PCR of CDR3 regions yielded the TCR beta libraries. TCRdb ran MiXCR on the multiplex PCR reads and lists one entry per CDR3 protein. The sample lists 600,000 to 650,000 distinct CDR3 sequences; about 16% were seen once. The time point here: newly diagnosed GD, antithyroid drugs for less than 3 months. There was RNA extracted from PBMCs, and the TCR library was made from it. This same sample was also part of a study on T cells in Graves' hyperthyroidism and ophthalmopathy.

The material sequenced was peripheral blood mononuclear cells (PBMCs), taken at new diagnosis, from a patient treated with antithyroid drugs. These TCRs come from a woman younger than 45 with Graves disease.

CDR3 DNA sequence: TGTGCCAGTAAGGGGACTAGCGACTACACCTACAATGAGCAGTTCTTC. Encoded protein: CASKGTSDYTYNEQFF. V gene TRBV19 combines with J gene TRBJ2-1; TRBD2 aligns across 10 bases. Germline CDR1 reads LNHDA; CDR2 reads SQIVND (reference sequence). V shed 7 bases, J shed 2 bases, and the junction held 8 bases outside the gene matches. The CDR3 loop spans 16 amino acids.

The sample holds many counts of this clonotype. V and J are TRBV7-2 and TRBJ2-5; D remains ambiguous. This CDR3 has 14 amino acids. Between the trimmed V and J ends, which lost 2 bases and 2 bases, there was a span of 9 bases. Germline CDR1 reads SGHTA; CDR2 reads FQGNSA. CDR3 nucleotides: TGTGCCAGCAGCTTATCCCCCGTACAAGAGACCCAGTACTTC. It translates to CASSLSPVQETQYF.

This clonotype was recorded a few times. A read error may explain this, as a much larger clone is one base away. This chain uses TRBV28 with TRBJ2-3, with 7 bases aligning to TRBD2. The germline CDR1 and CDR2 sequences are MDHEN and SYDVKM. The CDR3 sequence is 15 residues long. CDR3 protein: CTSSFGLGGTDTQYF. The CDR3 coding sequence is TGTACCAGCAGTTTCGGACTAGGAGGCACAGATACGCAGTATTTT.

The V call is TRBV20-1, the J call TRBJ2-3; 7 bases match TRBD2. The CDR3 extends over 13 amino acids. J was trimmed by 8 bases and V by 0 bases; bases with no gene match: 5. From germline, CDR1 is DFQATT and CDR2 SNEGSKA (reference sequence). For the CDR3, the DNA is TGCAGTGCTAGAGAGGGGGGGGTTAGTACGCAGTATTTT. It translates to CSAREGGVSTQYF.

This clonotype was counted at least ten times. This CDR3 is CASRAWATSSGANVLTF. Here the CDR3 DNA reads TGTGCCAGCAGGGCCTGGGCGACAAGCTCTGGGGCCAACGTCCTGACTTTC. The rearrangement links TRBV2 to TRBJ2-6, with no clear D. This CDR3 region has 17 residues. V gave up 6 bases and J gave up 0 bases, with 15 bases separating them. The germline CDR1 and CDR2 sequences are SNHLY and FYNNEI. Drawing the rest from reference TRBV2 and TRBJ2-6, the complete variable domain is EPEVTQTPSHQVTQMGQEVILRCVPISNHLYFYWYRQILGQKVEFLVSFYNNEISEKSEIFDDQFSVERPDGSNFTLKIRSTKLEDSAMYFCASRAWATSSGANVLTFGAGSRLTVL.